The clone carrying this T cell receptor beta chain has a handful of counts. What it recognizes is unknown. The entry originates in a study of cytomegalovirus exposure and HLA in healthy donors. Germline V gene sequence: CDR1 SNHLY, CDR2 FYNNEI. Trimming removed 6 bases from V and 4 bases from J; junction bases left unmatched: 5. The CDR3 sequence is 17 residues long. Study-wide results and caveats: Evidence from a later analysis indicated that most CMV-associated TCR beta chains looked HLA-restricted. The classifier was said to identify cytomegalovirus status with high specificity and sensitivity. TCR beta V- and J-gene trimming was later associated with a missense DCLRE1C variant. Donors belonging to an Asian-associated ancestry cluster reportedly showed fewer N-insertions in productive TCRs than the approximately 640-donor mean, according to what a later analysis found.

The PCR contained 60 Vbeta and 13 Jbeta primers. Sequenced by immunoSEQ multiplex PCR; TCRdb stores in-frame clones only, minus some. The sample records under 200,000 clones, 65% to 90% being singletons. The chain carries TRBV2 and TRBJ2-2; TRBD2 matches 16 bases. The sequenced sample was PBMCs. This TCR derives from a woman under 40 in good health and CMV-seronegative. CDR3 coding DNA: TGTGCCAGCAGACAGGGACTAGCGGGAGGGCCCACCGGGGAGCTGTTTTTT. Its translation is CASRQGLAGGPTGELFF.